The following is a T cell receptor (beta chain) sequence with its context. The antigen is undetermined. The data were taken from a study of T cell repertoires in cytomegalovirus infection. At the level of the study: CMV infection together with matching HLA type was indicated by public TCR beta signatures.

TCRdb processed the reads anew with MiXCR; each CDR3 protein has one entry. The profile shows some 920,000 distinct CDR3 sequences, 30% to 40% of them singletons. The CDR3 has 13 residues. V gave up 0 bases and J gave up 4 bases, with 5 bases separating them. Germline V gene data show CDR1 as LGHNA and CDR2 as YNFKEQ. The chain has TRBV4-2 and TRBJ2-3; D remains unclear. The sequence derives from a human donor in good health (CMV status not recorded). Some clones in this sample may be carry-over from other donors' samples. Source: cultured CD8+ T cells from PBMCs, taken from culture after CMV antigen stimulation. The CDR3 reads CASSQEEADTQYF. CDR3 nucleotides: TGTGCCAGCAGCCAAGAAGAAGCAGATACGCAGTATTTT.